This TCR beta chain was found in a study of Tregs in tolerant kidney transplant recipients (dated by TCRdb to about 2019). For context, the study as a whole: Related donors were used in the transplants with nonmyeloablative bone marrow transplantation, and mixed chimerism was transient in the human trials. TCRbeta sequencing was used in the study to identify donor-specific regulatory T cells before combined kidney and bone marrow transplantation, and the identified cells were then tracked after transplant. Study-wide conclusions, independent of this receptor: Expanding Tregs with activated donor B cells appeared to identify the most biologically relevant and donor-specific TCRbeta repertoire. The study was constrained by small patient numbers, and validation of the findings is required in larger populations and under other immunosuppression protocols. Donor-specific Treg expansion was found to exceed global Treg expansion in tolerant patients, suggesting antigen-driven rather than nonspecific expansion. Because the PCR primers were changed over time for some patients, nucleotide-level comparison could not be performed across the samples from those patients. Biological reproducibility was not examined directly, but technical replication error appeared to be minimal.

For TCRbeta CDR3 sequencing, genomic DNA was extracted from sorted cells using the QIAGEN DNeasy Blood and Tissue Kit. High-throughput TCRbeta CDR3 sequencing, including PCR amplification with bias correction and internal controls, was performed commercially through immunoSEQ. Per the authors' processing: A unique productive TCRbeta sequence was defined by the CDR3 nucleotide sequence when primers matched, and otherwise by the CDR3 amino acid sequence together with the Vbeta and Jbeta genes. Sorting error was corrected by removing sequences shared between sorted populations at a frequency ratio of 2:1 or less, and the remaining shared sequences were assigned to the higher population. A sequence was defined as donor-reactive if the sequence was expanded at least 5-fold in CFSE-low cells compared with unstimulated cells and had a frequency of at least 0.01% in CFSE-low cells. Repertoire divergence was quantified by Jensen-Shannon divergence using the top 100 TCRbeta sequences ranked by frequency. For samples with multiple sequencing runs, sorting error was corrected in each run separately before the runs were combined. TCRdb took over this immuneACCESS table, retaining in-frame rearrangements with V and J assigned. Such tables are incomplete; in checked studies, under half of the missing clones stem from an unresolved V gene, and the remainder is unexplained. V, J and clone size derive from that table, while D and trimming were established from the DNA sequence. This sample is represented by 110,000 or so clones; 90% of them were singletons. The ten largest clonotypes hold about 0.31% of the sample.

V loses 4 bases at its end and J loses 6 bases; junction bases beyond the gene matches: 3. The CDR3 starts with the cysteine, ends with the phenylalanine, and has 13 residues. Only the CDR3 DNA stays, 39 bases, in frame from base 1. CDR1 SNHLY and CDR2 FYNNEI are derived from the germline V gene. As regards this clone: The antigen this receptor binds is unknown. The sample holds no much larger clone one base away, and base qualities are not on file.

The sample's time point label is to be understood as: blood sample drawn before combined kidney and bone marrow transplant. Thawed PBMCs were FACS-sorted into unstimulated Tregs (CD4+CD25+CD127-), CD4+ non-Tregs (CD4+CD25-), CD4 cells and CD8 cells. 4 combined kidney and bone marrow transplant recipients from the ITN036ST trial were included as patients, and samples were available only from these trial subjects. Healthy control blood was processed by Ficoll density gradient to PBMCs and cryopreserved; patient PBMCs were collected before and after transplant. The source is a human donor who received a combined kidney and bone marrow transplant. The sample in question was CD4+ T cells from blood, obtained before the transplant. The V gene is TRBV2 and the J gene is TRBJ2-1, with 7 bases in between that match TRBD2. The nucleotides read TGTGCCAGCAGTGGACTAGCTTTCAATGAGCAGTTCTTC. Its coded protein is CASSGLAFNEQFF.